The clone carrying this T cell receptor (beta chain) was observed a handful of times. This CDR3 has 17 residues. Assay used: immunoSEQ multiplex PCR; TCRdb lists only in-frame clones, some missing. The table records 75,000 to 100,000 clones, 88% of them present only once. These data originate in a study of control samples from healthy donors and cancer patients. The TCR comes from a man aged 30 to 45 in good health. The V and J genes are TRBV21-1 and TRBJ2-6. TRBV21-1 corresponds to a pseudogene. The sequenced sample was blood. Written as DNA, the CDR3 is TGTGCCAGCAGCAAAGGAGGGGATTACTCTGGGGCCAACGTCCTGACTTTC. As protein: CASSKGGDYSGANVLTF.